This T cell receptor beta chain was profiled in a study of cytomegalovirus exposure and HLA in healthy donors. This CDR3 comprises 17 residues. CDR1 is LGHNA, CDR2 YSLEER, per germline. V was clipped by 4 bases and J by 0 bases; unmatched bases: 5. PCR was performed using 60 Vbeta and 13 Jbeta primers. The method was immunoSEQ multiplex PCR; TCRdb's version includes in-frame clones alone and lacks a portion of them. The sample lists fewer than 200,000 clones, over 70% occurring once. V is TRBV4-3 and J is TRBJ2-6, with 8 bases identical to TRBD1. The TCR originated in a young woman in good health and CMV-seronegative. Sequencing was carried out using PBMCs. In DNA, the CDR3 is TGCGCCAGCAGCCGGGACAGGCTTTCCTCTGGGGCCAACGTCCTGACTTTC. This sequence encodes CASSRDRLSSGANVLTF.